The subject of this entry is one T cell receptor beta chain. This record comes from a study of blood T cell repertoires in COVID-19. About the research overall: Collection of acute and convalescent COVID-19 samples took place in the United States, Italy and Spain. Sources were T cells, B-cell-depleted T cells, or PBMCs; the material itself was cDNA or gDNA.

Study processing details: Amplification with reference gene primers provided the estimates of nucleated cell counts. Sequencing was performed with immunoSEQ multiplex PCR; in TCRdb, only in-frame clones are kept and a portion is missing. That table is the source of V, J and clone size, and D and trimming were worked out from the DNA. The profile shows 300,000 to 350,000 clones, over 85% of them singletons. Enrolled during active infection, Seattle patients were then followed longitudinally. This CDR3 is built from 15 residues. Germline values: CDR1 SGHRS, CDR2 YFSETQ. Trimming cost V 1 base and J 1 base, with 11 bases left between them.

What was sequenced was peripheral blood. This rearrangement joins TRBV5-1 to TRBJ1-1, with D tentatively TRBD1 (5 bases). The origin of this receptor is a woman aged 55-69 years with COVID-19, enrolled during active disease. The CDR3 DNA is TGCGCCAGCAGCTTGTTTGCAGGGCAGAACACTGAAGCTTTCTTT. Its translation: CASSLFAGQNTEAFF. Drawing the rest from reference TRBV5-1 and TRBJ1-1, the complete variable domain is KAGVTQTPRYLIKTRGQQVTLSCSPISGHRSVSWYQQTPGQGLQFLFEYFSETQRNKGNFPGRFSGRQFSNSRSEMNVSTLELGDSALYLCASSLFAGQNTEAFFGQGTRLTVV.